This T cell receptor beta chain originates from a study of blood T cells in healthy people across ages. It was with a sample-barcoded 5' primer and a J-beta primer mix that a second PCR of roughly 7 to 12 cycles was run. One entry per CDR3 protein results from TCRdb running MiXCR on the 5' RACE reads. This sample carries about 830,000 distinct CDR3 sequences, approximately 59% of them seen once, and the ten largest clones take about a quarter. Overall study results and limits: Observed TCR beta diversity showed a strong correlation with the percentage of naive T cells as measured by flow cytometry.

V was clipped by 0 bases and J by 7 bases, with 10 bases between them. The CDR3 loop spans 15 amino acids. Germline CDR1 is LGHNA and CDR2 is YNFKEQ. This clonotype was found a few times. The antigen remains undetermined. The origin of this receptor is a man aged 25-45 years in good health. What was sequenced was blood. The genes are TRBV4-2 and TRBJ1-6; a possible D gene is TRBD1 (5 bases). The DNA of the CDR3 is TGTGCCAGCAGCCAAGACAGGGCCAGGAATTCACCCCTCCACTTT. It is translated as CASSQDRARNSPLHF.